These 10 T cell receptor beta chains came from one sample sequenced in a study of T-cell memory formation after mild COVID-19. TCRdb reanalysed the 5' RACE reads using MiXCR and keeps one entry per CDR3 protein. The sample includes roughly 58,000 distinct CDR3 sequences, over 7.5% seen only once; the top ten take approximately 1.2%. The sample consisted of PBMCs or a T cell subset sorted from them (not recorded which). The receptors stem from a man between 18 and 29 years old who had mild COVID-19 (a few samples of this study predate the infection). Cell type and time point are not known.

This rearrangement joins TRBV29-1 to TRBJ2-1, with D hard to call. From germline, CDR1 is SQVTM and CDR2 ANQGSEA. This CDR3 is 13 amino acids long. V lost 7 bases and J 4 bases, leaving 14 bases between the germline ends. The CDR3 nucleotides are TGCAGCGCCACTCCGGACGGTTACAATGAGCAGTTCTTC. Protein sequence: CSATPDGYNEQFF.

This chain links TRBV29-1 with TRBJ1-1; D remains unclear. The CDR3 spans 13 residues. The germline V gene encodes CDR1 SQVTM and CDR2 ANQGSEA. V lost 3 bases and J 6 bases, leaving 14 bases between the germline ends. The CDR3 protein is CSVEEVLRPEAFF. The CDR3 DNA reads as TGCAGCGTTGAGGAGGTCCTGCGCCCTGAAGCTTTCTTT. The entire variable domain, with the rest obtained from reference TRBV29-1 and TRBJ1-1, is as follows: SAVISQKPSRDICQRGTSLTIQCQVDSQVTMMFWYRQQPGQSLTLIATANQGSEATYESGFVIDKFPISRPNLTFSTLTVSNMSPEDSSIYLCSVEEVLRPEAFFGQGTRLTVV.

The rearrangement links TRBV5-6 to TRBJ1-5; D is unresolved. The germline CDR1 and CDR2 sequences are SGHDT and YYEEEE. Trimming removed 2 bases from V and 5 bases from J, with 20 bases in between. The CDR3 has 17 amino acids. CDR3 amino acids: CASSFRSVTLPDQPQHF. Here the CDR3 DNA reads TGTGCCAGCAGCTTTCGGTCAGTGACACTTCCAGATCAGCCCCAGCATTTT.

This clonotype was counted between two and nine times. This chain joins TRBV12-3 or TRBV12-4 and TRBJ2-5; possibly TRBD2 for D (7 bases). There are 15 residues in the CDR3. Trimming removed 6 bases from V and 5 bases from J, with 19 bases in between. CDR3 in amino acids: CASSSPGEGGETQYF. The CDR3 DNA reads TGTGCCAGCAGCTCTCCCGGGGAGGGGGGGGAGACCCAGTACTTC.

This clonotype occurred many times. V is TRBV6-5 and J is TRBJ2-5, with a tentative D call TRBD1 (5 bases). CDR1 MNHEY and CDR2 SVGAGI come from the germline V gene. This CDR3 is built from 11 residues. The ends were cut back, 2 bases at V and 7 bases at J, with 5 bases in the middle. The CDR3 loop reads CASSYQGTQYF. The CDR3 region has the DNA TGTGCCAGCAGTTACCAGGGGACCCAGTACTTC.

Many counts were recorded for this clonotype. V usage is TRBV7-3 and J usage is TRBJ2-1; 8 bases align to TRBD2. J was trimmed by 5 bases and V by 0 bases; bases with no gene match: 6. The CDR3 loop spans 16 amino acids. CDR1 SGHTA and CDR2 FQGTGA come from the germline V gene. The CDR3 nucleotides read TGTGCCAGCAGCTTAACGGGCCGGGGGGGCCACAATGAGCAGTTCTTC. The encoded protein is CASSLTGRGGHNEQFF.

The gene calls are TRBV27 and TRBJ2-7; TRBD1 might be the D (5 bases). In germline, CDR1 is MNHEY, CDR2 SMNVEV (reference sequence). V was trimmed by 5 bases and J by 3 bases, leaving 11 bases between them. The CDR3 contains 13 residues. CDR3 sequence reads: CASSLKQDYEQYV. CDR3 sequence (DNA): TGTGCCAGCAGTCTTAAACAGGACTACGAGCAGTACGTC.

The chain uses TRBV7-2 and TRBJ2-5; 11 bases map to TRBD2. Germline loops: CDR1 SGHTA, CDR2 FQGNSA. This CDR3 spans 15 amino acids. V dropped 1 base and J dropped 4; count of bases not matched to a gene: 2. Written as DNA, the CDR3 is TGTGCCAGCAGCTTAGTAGCGGGGGGGGCAGAGACCCAGTACTTC. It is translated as CASSLVAGGAETQYF.

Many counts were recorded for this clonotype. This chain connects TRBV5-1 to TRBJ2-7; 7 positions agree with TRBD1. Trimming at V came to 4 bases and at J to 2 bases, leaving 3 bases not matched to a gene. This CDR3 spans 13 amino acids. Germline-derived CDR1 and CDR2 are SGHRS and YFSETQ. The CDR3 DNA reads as TGCGCCAGCAGCCCTGACAGGGCCTACGAGCAGTACTTC. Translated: CASSPDRAYEQYF. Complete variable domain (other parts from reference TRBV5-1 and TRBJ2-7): KAGVTQTPRYLIKTRGQQVTLSCSPISGHRSVSWYQQTPGQGLQFLFEYFSETQRNKGNFPGRFSGRQFSNSRSEMNVSTLELGDSALYLCASSPDRAYEQYFGPGTRLTVT.

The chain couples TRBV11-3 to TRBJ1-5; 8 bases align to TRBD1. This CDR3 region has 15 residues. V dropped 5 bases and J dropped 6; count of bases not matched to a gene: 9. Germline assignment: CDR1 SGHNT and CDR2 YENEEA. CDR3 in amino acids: CASSRPSGGTQPQHF. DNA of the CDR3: TGTGCCAGCAGCCGCCCCTCAGGGGGCACTCAGCCCCAGCATTTT.